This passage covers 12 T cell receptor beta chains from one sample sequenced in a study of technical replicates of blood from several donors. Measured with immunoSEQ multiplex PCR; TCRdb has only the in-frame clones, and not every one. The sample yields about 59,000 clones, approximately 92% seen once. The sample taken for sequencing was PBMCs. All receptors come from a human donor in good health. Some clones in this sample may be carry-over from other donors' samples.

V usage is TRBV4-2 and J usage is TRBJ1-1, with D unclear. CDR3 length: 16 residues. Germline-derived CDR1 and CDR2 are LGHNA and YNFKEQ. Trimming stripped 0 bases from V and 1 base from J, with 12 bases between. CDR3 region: CASSQDLSVKNTEAFF. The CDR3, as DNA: TGTGCCAGCAGCCAAGATCTCTCGGTTAAGAACACTGAAGCTTTCTTT.

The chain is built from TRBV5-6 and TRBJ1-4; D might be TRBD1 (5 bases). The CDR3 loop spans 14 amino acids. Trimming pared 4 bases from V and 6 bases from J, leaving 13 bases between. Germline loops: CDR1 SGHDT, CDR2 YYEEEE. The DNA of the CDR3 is TGTGCCAGCAGCCCAGGAGAAGGGGATGAAAAACTGTTTTTT. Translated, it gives CASSPGEGDEKLFF.

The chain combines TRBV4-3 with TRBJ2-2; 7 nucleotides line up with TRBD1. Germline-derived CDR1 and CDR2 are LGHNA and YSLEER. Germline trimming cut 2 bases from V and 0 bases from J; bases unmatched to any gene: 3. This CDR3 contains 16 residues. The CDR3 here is CASSQLTGANTGELFF. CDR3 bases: TGCGCCAGCAGCCAACTCACAGGGGCGAACACCGGGGAGCTGTTTTTT.

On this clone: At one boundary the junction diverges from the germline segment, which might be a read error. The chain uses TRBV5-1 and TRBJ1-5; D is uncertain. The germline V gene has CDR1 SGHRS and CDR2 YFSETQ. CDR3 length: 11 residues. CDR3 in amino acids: CASSLYGSTTF. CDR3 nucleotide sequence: TGCGCCAGCAGCTTGTACGGGTCCACCACTTTT. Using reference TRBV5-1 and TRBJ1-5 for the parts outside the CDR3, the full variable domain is KAGVTQTPRYLIKTRGQQVTLSCSPISGHRSVSWYQQTPGQGLQFLFEYFSETQRNKGNFPGRFSGRQFSNSRSEMNVSTLELGDSALYLCASSLYGSTTFGDGTRLSIL.

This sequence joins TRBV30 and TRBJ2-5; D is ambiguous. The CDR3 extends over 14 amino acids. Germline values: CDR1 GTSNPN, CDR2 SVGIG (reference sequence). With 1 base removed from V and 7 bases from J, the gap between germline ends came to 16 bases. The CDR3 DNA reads TGTGCCTGGAGTGGAGTCAGTTGGCGAGGGACCCAGTACTTC. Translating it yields CAWSGVSWRGTQYF.

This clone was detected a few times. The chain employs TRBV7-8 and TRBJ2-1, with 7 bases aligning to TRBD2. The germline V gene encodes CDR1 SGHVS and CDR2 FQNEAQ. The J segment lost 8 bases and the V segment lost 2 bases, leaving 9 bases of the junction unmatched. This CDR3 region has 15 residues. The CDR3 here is CASSLYREAGDEQFF. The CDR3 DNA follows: TGTGCCAGCAGCTTATATCGGGAGGCCGGGGATGAGCAGTTCTTC.

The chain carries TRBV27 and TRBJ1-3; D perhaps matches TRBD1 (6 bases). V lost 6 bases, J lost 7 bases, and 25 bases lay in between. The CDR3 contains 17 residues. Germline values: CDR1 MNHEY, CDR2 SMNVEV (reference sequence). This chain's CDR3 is CASSPDRPRHIMNTIYF. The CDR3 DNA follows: TGTGCCAGCAGCCCTGACAGGCCGAGGCATATTATGAACACCATATATTTT.

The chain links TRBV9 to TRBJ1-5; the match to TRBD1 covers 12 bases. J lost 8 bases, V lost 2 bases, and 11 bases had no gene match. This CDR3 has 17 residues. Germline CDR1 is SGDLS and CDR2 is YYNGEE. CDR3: CASSVIGGQGAEEPQHF. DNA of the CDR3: TGTGCCAGCAGCGTTATAGGGGGACAGGGGGCCGAAGAGCCCCAGCATTTT.

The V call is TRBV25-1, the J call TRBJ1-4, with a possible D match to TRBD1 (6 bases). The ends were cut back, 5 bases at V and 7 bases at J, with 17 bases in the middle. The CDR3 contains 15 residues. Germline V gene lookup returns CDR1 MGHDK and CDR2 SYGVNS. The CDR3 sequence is CASSNTGYSGEKLFF. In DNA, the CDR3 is TGTGCCAGCAGTAACACAGGGTATTCTGGTGAAAAACTGTTTTTT.

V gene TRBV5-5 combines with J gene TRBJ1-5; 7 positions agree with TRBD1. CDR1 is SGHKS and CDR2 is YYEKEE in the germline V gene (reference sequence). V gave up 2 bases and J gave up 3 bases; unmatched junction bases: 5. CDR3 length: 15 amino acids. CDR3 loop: CASSFAGTVNQPQHF. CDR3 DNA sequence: TGTGCCAGCAGCTTTGCCGGGACAGTCAATCAGCCCCAGCATTTT.

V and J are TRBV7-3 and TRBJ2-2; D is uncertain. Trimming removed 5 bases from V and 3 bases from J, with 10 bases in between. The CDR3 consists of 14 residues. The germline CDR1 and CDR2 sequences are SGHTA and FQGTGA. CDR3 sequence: CASSPNRDTGELFF. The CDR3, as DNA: TGTGCCAGCAGCCCTAACCGGGACACCGGGGAGCTGTTTTTT.

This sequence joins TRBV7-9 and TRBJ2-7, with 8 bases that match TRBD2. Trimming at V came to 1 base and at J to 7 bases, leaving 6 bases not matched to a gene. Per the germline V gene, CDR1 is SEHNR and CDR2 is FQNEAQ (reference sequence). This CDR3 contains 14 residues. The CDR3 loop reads CASSLGTERGEQYF. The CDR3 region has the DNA TGTGCCAGCAGCTTAGGTACGGAGCGGGGGGAGCAGTACTTC.